This T cell receptor beta chain was sequenced in a study of blood T cell repertoires in COVID-19. Study-wide context: The United States, Italy and Spain were the sources of the acute and convalescent COVID-19 samples. T cells, B-cell-depleted T cells, or PBMCs supplied cDNA or gDNA.

There are 14 residues in the CDR3. Trimming left V 3 bases short and J 0 bases short, with 7 bases between. Germline V gene sequence: CDR1 LNHDA, CDR2 SQIVND (reference sequence). Source study methods: Reference gene primer amplification gave nucleated cell count estimates. The repertoire was sequenced with immunoSEQ multiplex PCR; TCRdb's copy has only in-frame clones and lacks some. The V and J calls and clone size come from that table; D and trimming were worked out from the DNA. This sample has about 44,000 clones, with about nine tenths found just once. J is TRBJ2-3 and V is TRBV19, with a possible D match to TRBD1 (5 bases). Sequencing was performed on peripheral blood. The sequence came from a man between 70 and 80 years old with active COVID-19. The CDR3 spells CASSIQGSTDTQYF. For the CDR3, the DNA is TGTGCCAGTAGTATCCAGGGTAGCACAGATACGCAGTATTTT.